The T cell receptor (beta chain) described here comes from a study of T cell responses to AZD1222 COVID-19 vaccine. Study outcomes and limitations: Vaccination with two AZD1222 doses was followed by a rise in Spike-specific TCR breadth and depth.

Assay: immunoSEQ multiplex PCR; the TCRdb copy retains only in-frame clones and omits some. The data contain about 120,000 clones, roughly nine tenths of them singletons. Of note for this clone: Its antigen is as yet unknown.

CDR3 length equals 15 residues. CDR1 and CDR2 (germline): KGHSH, LQKENI. The germline V and J ends were trimmed by 0 bases and 8 bases, with 16 bases remaining between them. The sequences come from peripheral blood, collected on day 0 of AZD1222 vaccination. The genes are TRBV18 and TRBJ1-2, with TRBD1 as a possible D gene (5 bases). The origin of this receptor is an adult in good health. The chain's CDR3 is CASSPPVVKGFGYTF. CDR3 sequence (DNA): TGTGCCAGCTCACCACCGGTGGTTAAGGGGTTCGGCTACACCTTC. Full variable domain (outside the CDR3, taken from reference TRBV18 and TRBJ1-2): NAGVMQNPRHLVRRRGQEARLRCSPMKGHSHVYWYRQLPEEGLKFMVYLQKENIIDESGMPKERFSAEFPKEGPSILRIQQVVRGDSAAYFCASSPPVVKGFGYTFGSGTRLTVV.